These 7 T cell receptor beta chains were sequenced from one sample in a study of tumor and adjacent non-tumor tissue in lung cancer. RNA was extracted from bulk tissue without any cell sorting. A modified ARM-PCR protocol with three rounds of nested PCR amplified TCRbeta. TCRdb re-analysed the multiplex PCR reads in MiXCR, keeping a single row per CDR3 protein. The sample consists of about 93,000 distinct CDR3 sequences, 67% of them appearing once. The sample consisted of lung tumor tissue. The receptors were sampled from a man aged 55 to 70 with non-small cell lung cancer.

This clonotype rates as large. V and J are TRBV10-2 and TRBJ1-1; TRBD1 might be the D (6 bases). Germline CDR1 is WSHSY and CDR2 is SAAADI. The CDR3 is 14 amino acids. With 7 bases removed from V and 1 base from J, the gap between germline ends came to 13 bases. CDR3 DNA: TGCGCCAGCAAACTTAGGGGGGAGAACACTGAAGCTTTCTTT. The encoded protein is CASKLRGENTEAFF.

The CDR3 here is CSARVSSGSSSGQFF. The DNA of the CDR3 is TGCAGTGCTAGAGTATCTAGCGGGAGCAGTAGCGGGCAGTTCTTC. The chain links TRBV20-1 to TRBJ2-1; 10 bases agree with TRBD2. The germline V gene encodes CDR1 DFQATT and CDR2 SNEGSKA (reference sequence). This CDR3 spans 15 amino acids. V lost 1 base to trimming and J lost 12 bases; unmatched junction nucleotides: 12.

Points on this clonotype: A much larger clone lies one base from this, so it may be a read error. This chain links TRBV5-1 with TRBJ2-5, with D perhaps given as TRBD1 or TRBD2 (6 bases each). The CDR3 length is 15 residues. Germline V CDR1 and CDR2: SGHRS, YFSETQ. The CDR3 DNA reads TGCGCCAGCAGCTTGATAGGGGGGCCACAAGAGACCCAGAACTTC. This codes for CASSLIGGPQETQNF.

This clonotype was observed a handful of times. The conserved final phenylalanine or tryptophan is absent from the CDR3, which likely points to a read error. The chain recombines TRBV29-1 with TRBJ2-4, with D uncertain. The germline gives CDR1 SQVTM, CDR2 ANQGSEA. The CDR3 sequence is 14 residues long. The CDR3 sequence: CSVRPVLAKNIQYL. CDR3 in DNA: TGCAGTGTTCGACCGGTATTAGCCAAAAACATTCAGTACCTC.

On this clonotype itself: Lacking the conserved final phenylalanine or tryptophan, this CDR3 likely reflects a read error. The DNA is left out, because the CDR3 cannot be placed on it with certainty; the CDR3 is given as TCRdb lists it. Here the CDR3 reads CASSARSSPNNGELLS. V is TRBV2 and J is TRBJ2-2. The CDR3 adds up to 16 amino acids, both ends counted. Germline CDR1 and CDR2: SNHLY and FYNNEI.

Many counts were recorded for this clonotype. The CDR3 DNA reads TGCGCCAGCAGCATCCAGAGGGGGCCGGTAGAGACCCAGTACTTC. Amino acid sequence: CASSIQRGPVETQYF. The V call is TRBV5-1, the J call TRBJ2-5, with 7 positions matching TRBD1. Per the germline V gene, CDR1 is SGHRS and CDR2 is YFSETQ. The CDR3 covers 15 residues. V trimming: 4 bases; J trimming: 4 bases; junction bases outside the gene matches: 10. The variable domain in full, with the rest retrieved from reference TRBV5-1 and TRBJ2-5, is KAGVTQTPRYLIKTRGQQVTLSCSPISGHRSVSWYQQTPGQGLQFLFEYFSETQRNKGNFPGRFSGRQFSNSRSEMNVSTLELGDSALYLCASSIQRGPVETQYFGPGTRLLVL.

This chain connects TRBV12-5 to TRBJ1-1; D is undetermined. With 1 base removed from V and 2 bases from J, the gap between germline ends came to 20 bases. Per germline, CDR1 LGHNT and CDR2 FRNRAP. The CDR3 is 18 amino acids. In DNA, the CDR3 is TGTGCTAGTGGTTTGGCCCTCTTCGGGGTTGGAGGAAACACTGAAGCTTTCTTT. Translated: CASGLALFGVGGNTEAFF. Full variable domain (rest looked up from reference TRBV12-5 and TRBJ1-1): DARVTQTPRHKVTEMGQEVTMRCQPILGHNTVFWYRQTMMQGLELLAYFRNRAPLDDSGMPKDRFSAEMPDATLATLKIQPSEPRDSAVYFCASGLALFGVGGNTEAFFGQGTRLTVV.